A single sample gave rise to the 25 T cell receptor beta chains below, sequenced in a study of cytomegalovirus exposure and HLA in healthy donors. Primers for the PCR totalled 60 Vbeta and 13 Jbeta. Libraries were prepared by immunoSEQ multiplex PCR; TCRdb keeps only in-frame clonotypes and omits some of them. The table lists about 110,000 clones, approximately 84% of them singletons. Material for sequencing was PBMCs. The receptors were sampled from a man aged 45-65 years in good health and CMV-seronegative.

The chain couples TRBV29-1 to TRBJ2-1, with 7 bases that match TRBD2. J was trimmed by 11 bases and V by 7 bases; bases with no gene match: 8. The CDR3 sequence is 11 residues long. Germline values: CDR1 SQVTM, CDR2 ANQGSEA. The CDR3 DNA sequence: TGCAGCGCCGGGACTAACCAAAAGCAGTTCTTC. Its translation: CSAGTNQKQFF.

The V gene is TRBV19, the J gene TRBJ2-7; 7 nucleotides agree with TRBD1. Germline V gene data show CDR1 as LNHDA and CDR2 as SQIVND (reference sequence). This CDR3 is built from 14 residues. V was pared by 0 bases and J by 6 bases, with 5 bases of the junction left unmatched. The CDR3 loop reads CASSIDRGYGEQYF. CDR3 DNA: TGTGCCAGTAGTATAGACAGGGGGTACGGCGAGCAGTACTTC.

The CDR3, as DNA: TGTGCCAGCAGCCCCCCGGCGGGGGGATCAAATGAGCAGTTCTTC. Encoded protein: CASSPPAGGSNEQFF. V is TRBV6-5 and J is TRBJ2-1; TRBD2 matches 8 bases. V dropped 6 bases and J dropped 7; count of bases not matched to a gene: 11. The CDR3 covers 15 residues. Germline assignment: CDR1 MNHEY and CDR2 SVGAGI.

This clone was found a few times. The chain combines TRBV6-5 with TRBJ2-2; 10 nucleotides agree with TRBD2. The CDR3 is made up of 16 amino acids. CDR1 is MNHEY, CDR2 SVGAGI, per germline. The junction had 6 bases not matched to a gene; V was cut back by 2 bases and J by 6 bases. CDR3 DNA sequence: TGTGCCAGCAGTTACAGGGCTAGCGGGAGTGCCGGGGAGCTGTTTTTT. Its protein product is CASSYRASGSAGELFF.

J is TRBJ1-2 and V is TRBV5-6; 7 bases agree with TRBD1. The germline V gene encodes CDR1 SGHDT and CDR2 YYEEEE. J gave up 4 bases and V 3 bases, and 3 bases lay outside the gene matches. CDR3 length: 13 residues. The CDR3 loop is CASSSGTVYGYTF. The CDR3 bases are TGTGCCAGCAGCTCCGGGACAGTCTATGGCTACACCTTC.

The chain uses TRBV28 and TRBJ2-3; D perhaps matches TRBD1 (6 bases). Trimming pared 2 bases from V and 0 bases from J, leaving 12 bases between. This CDR3 has 16 residues. CDR1 is MDHEN and CDR2 is SYDVKM in the germline V gene. In DNA form, the CDR3 reads TGTGCCAGCAGTTTAGCCGGGACACCTAGCACAGATACGCAGTATTTT. As protein: CASSLAGTPSTDTQYF.

This clone was observed a few times. CDR3 in DNA: TGTGCCAGCAGCTGGGACAGGGGTGGGGCCAACGTCCTGACTTTC. It codes for CASSWDRGGANVLTF. The genes are TRBV5-6 and TRBJ2-6; 10 bases align to TRBD1. Germline CDR1 reads SGHDT; CDR2 reads YYEEEE. This CDR3 has 15 residues. After removal of 3 bases from V and 3 bases from J, the junction contained 0 bases not matched to a gene.

The chain couples TRBV14 to TRBJ2-5; D remains ambiguous. Germline assignment: CDR1 SGHDN and CDR2 FVKESK. CDR3 length: 14 residues. V was cut by 1 base and J by 4 bases, with 10 bases left in between. The CDR3 loop reads CASSQVLVGETQYF. CDR3 DNA sequence: TGTGCCAGCAGCCAAGTATTAGTTGGAGAGACCCAGTACTTC.

This chain links TRBV7-3 with TRBJ1-4; 9 bases are a match to TRBD1. The CDR3 runs 18 residues. The germline gives CDR1 SGHTA, CDR2 FQGTGA. V was pared by 6 bases and J by 6 bases, with 17 bases of the junction left unmatched. Here the CDR3 reads CASRYTLQGALKDEKLFF. CDR3 nucleotide sequence: TGTGCCAGCAGATATACCTTACAGGGGGCGCTTAAGGATGAAAAACTGTTTTTT.

The V call is TRBV6-5, the J call TRBJ2-3; a weak D match, TRBD1 (5 bases). The CDR3 contains 15 residues. Germline V gene sequence: CDR1 MNHEY, CDR2 SVGAGI. V lost 3 bases and J 4 bases, leaving 14 bases between the germline ends. In DNA, the CDR3 is TGTGCCAGCAGTTATGCGAAACAGGCGGCAGATACGCAGTATTTT. It translates to CASSYAKQAADTQYF.

The V gene is TRBV6-5, the J gene TRBJ1-3; TRBD1 matches at 8 bases. The V gene end was trimmed by 8 bases and the J gene end by 2 bases; junction bases not matched to a gene: 5. The CDR3 covers 14 residues. Germline V gives CDR1 MNHEY, CDR2 SVGAGI. The CDR3 is CASGKQGAGNTIYF. Here the CDR3 DNA reads TGTGCCAGCGGCAAACAGGGGGCTGGAAACACCATATATTTT.

The chain combines TRBV7-8 with TRBJ1-1, with 7 nucleotides matching TRBD1. Germline V gene sequence: CDR1 SGHVS, CDR2 FQNEAQ. Unmatched junction bases numbered 15, after V lost 5 bases and J lost 3 bases. There are 17 residues in the CDR3. CDR3 amino acids: CASSIGETGPTYTEAFF. The CDR3 coding sequence is TGTGCCAGCAGCATAGGAGAGACAGGGCCTACGTACACTGAAGCTTTCTTT.

This rearrangement joins TRBV27 to TRBJ1-3, with D unresolved. Germline V lookup: CDR1 MNHEY, CDR2 SMNVEV (reference sequence). The germline V and J ends were trimmed by 3 bases and 4 bases, with 13 bases remaining between them. This CDR3 is 15 amino acids long. CDR3 region: CASSLGGLSGNTIYF. As DNA, the CDR3 is TGTGCCAGCAGTTTGGGAGGTTTGTCAGGAAACACCATATATTTT.

The chain joins TRBV5-1 to TRBJ2-5, with 8 bases identical to TRBD2. Germline CDR1 reads SGHRS; CDR2 reads YFSETQ. The CDR3 is 16 residues long. J was trimmed by 1 base and V by 2 bases; bases with no gene match: 7. CDR3 DNA sequence: TGCGCCAGCAGCTTTGGTGCCGGGACTAGCCAAGAGACCCAGTACTTC. Protein sequence: CASSFGAGTSQETQYF.

The gene calls are TRBV28 and TRBJ2-1; 8 bases map to TRBD2. The V gene's germline CDR1 is MDHEN and CDR2 SYDVKM. Trimming took 7 bases from V and 1 from J; bases not matched to a gene: 6. The CDR3 length is 15 residues. CDR3 in amino acids: CASTISGSSYNEQFF. The CDR3 bases are TGTGCCAGCACCATCAGCGGGAGTTCCTACAATGAGCAGTTCTTC.

This clone has just a few counts. The chain carries TRBV9 and TRBJ2-3; 7 positions agree with TRBD2. Trimming at V came to 1 base and at J to 3 bases, leaving 8 bases not matched to a gene. This CDR3 region has 16 residues. Germline values: CDR1 SGDLS, CDR2 YYNGEE. CDR3 amino acids: CASSVSAGVGTDTQYF. DNA of the CDR3: TGTGCCAGCAGCGTATCGGCGGGAGTGGGGACAGATACGCAGTATTTT.

The genes are TRBV6-5 and TRBJ1-1, with 7 bases aligning to TRBD1. Trimming cost V 7 bases and J 1 base; bases outside gene matches: 9. The V gene's germline CDR1 is MNHEY and CDR2 SVGAGI. The CDR3 sequence is 15 residues long. The DNA of the CDR3 is TGTGCCAGCACTCCTCCGAGGGGGCAGAACACTGAAGCTTTCTTT. Protein product: CASTPPRGQNTEAFF.

V and J are TRBV12-5 and TRBJ2-3; 12 bases match TRBD1. The CDR3 has 15 amino acids. CDR1 is LGHNT and CDR2 is FRNRAP in the germline V gene. Unmatched junction bases numbered 5, after V lost 6 bases and J lost 4 bases. CDR3: CASGTGQGAADTQYF. CDR3 coding DNA: TGTGCTAGTGGGACGGGACAGGGGGCTGCAGATACGCAGTATTTT.

J is TRBJ2-5 and V is TRBV7-9; TRBD2 matches at 13 bases. Trimming removed 4 bases from V and 4 bases from J; junction bases left unmatched: 9. The germline V gene has CDR1 SEHNR and CDR2 FQNEAQ (reference sequence). The CDR3 contains 17 residues. The CDR3 loop is CASSSPELAGGRETQYF. The CDR3 bases are TGTGCCAGCAGCTCCCCCGAACTAGCGGGAGGGCGAGAGACCCAGTACTTC.

This chain uses TRBV7-8 with TRBJ1-5; the match to TRBD1 covers 10 bases. V gave up 5 bases and J gave up 2 bases; unmatched junction bases: 6. The CDR3 sequence is 16 residues long. In germline, CDR1 is SGHVS, CDR2 FQNEAQ. The CDR3 is CASSVRDRGGNQPQHF. DNA of the CDR3: TGTGCCAGCAGCGTACGGGACAGGGGCGGCAATCAGCCCCAGCATTTT.

This rearrangement joins TRBV10-3 to TRBJ2-3; TRBD1 matches at 7 bases. This CDR3 contains 15 residues. The germline CDR1 and CDR2 sequences are ENHRY and SYGVKD. V gave up 4 bases and J gave up 2 bases; unmatched junction bases: 6. The CDR3 spells CAISAKGASTDTQYF. The DNA of the CDR3 is TGTGCCATCAGTGCTAAGGGGGCGTCCACAGATACGCAGTATTTT.

The chain couples TRBV6-6 to TRBJ2-7; TRBD1 agrees at 9 bases. Per the germline V gene, CDR1 is MNHNY and CDR2 is SVGAGI (reference sequence). This CDR3 has 15 residues. Trimming removed 5 bases from V and 5 bases from J; junction bases left unmatched: 10. The CDR3 DNA is TGTGCCAGCAGTGGAAATCCGGGACAGGGCCACGAGCAGTACTTC. Translating it yields CASSGNPGQGHEQYF.

This chain links TRBV5-1 with TRBJ2-7; 9 bases agree with TRBD1. This CDR3 is built from 14 residues. The ends lost 5 bases at V and 6 bases at J; junction bases unmatched: 9. Germline-derived CDR1 and CDR2 are SGHRS and YFSETQ. CDR3 in amino acids: CASRLGTGKGEQYF. Written as DNA, the CDR3 is TGCGCCAGCAGACTAGGGACAGGGAAAGGCGAGCAGTACTTC.

The V call is TRBV5-4, the J call TRBJ2-7; 8 nucleotides agree with TRBD2. The CDR3 is 15 residues long. CDR1 is SGHNT and CDR2 is YYREEE in the germline V gene (reference sequence). V lost 2 bases to trimming and J lost 4 bases; unmatched junction nucleotides: 8. CDR3: CASSLGGRTLYEQYF. In DNA, the CDR3 is TGTGCCAGCAGCTTAGGCGGGAGGACACTTTACGAGCAGTACTTC.

The CDR3, as DNA: TGCGCCAGCAGCCAAGGGACTAGCCCGATGAACACCGGGGAGCTGTTTTTT. Protein sequence: CASSQGTSPMNTGELFF. This rearrangement joins TRBV4-3 to TRBJ2-2; 8 bases map to TRBD2. Germline-derived CDR1 and CDR2 are LGHNA and YSLEER. The CDR3 loop spans 17 amino acids. The trim removed 1 base at V and 1 base at J, leaving 5 bases unmatched.